This entry features one T cell receptor (beta chain) sequence. The data belong to a study of shared clonotypes between healthy human individuals. At the level of the study: Aged 18 to 49, the donors were two women and a few men.

Sequencing used immunoSEQ multiplex PCR; TCRdb keeps in-frame clones, though not all of them. The sample has 550,000 to 750,000 clones, about 91% seen once; the top ten hold nearly 25%. The V gene lost 3 bases and the J gene lost 4 bases, with 18 bases spanning the gap. The CDR3 length is 16 residues. The germline V gene has CDR1 SGHRS and CDR2 YFSETQ. CD45RO-negative, CCR7-positively selected cells formed the naive CD8 fraction, excluding terminally differentiated effector memory CD45RA+ cells. Only Caucasian adults living in Nashville, Tennessee served as donors. The receptor's source is a man under 40 in good health. The chain combines TRBV5-1 with TRBJ2-3, with D tentatively TRBD1 or TRBD2 (6 bases each). Sequencing used naive CD8+ T cells sorted from blood. The CDR3 DNA follows: TGCGCCAGCAGCTGGCAGGGTCCGGGGGCCCCAGATACGCAGTATTTT. Its translation: CASSWQGPGAPDTQYF.